One and the same sample provided the 15 T cell receptor beta chains below, sequenced in a study of cytomegalovirus exposure and HLA in healthy donors. Produced via immunoSEQ multiplex PCR; TCRdb's table is partial and in-frame only. Of 150,000 to 200,000 clones in the sample, less than 85% were seen once. The specimen sequenced was PBMCs. These receptors were obtained from a man between 18 and 29 years old in good health and CMV-seropositive.

The chain joins TRBV5-6 to TRBJ1-1; D is possibly TRBD1 (5 bases). Germline V gives CDR1 SGHDT, CDR2 YYEEEE. Deletions cut 3 bases from V and 4 bases from J, with 10 bases between. The CDR3 totals 13 residues. CDR3 residues: CASSWGGSTEAFF. The CDR3 DNA is TGTGCCAGCAGCTGGGGGGGAAGCACTGAAGCTTTCTTT.

V and J are TRBV18 and TRBJ1-2, with D unresolved. The CDR3 extends over 13 amino acids. With 3 bases removed from V and 10 bases from J, the gap between germline ends came to 15 bases. Germline CDR1 KGHSH, CDR2 LQKENI. The chain's CDR3 is CASSPILRNNYTF. As DNA, the CDR3 is TGTGCCAGCTCACCGATTCTGAGGAACAACTACACCTTC.

Here the CDR3 reads CATGGGGPSPGELFF. CDR3 nucleotide sequence: TGTGCCACCGGGGGGGGAGGGCCTTCGCCCGGGGAGCTGTTTTTT. J is TRBJ2-2 and V is TRBV6-5; 8 bases are shared with TRBD2. Germline loops: CDR1 MNHEY, CDR2 SVGAGI. V lost 10 bases, J lost 6 bases, and 13 bases stayed unmatched. This CDR3 spans 15 amino acids.

This clone has a handful of counts. The chain carries TRBV30 and TRBJ1-3; D remains unclear. This CDR3 region has 13 residues. Germline-derived CDR1 and CDR2 are GTSNPN and SVGIG (reference sequence). Trimming cost V 0 bases and J 5 bases, with 8 bases left between them. Here the CDR3 reads CAWSVNTRNTIYF. Written as DNA, the CDR3 is TGTGCCTGGAGTGTAAACACTAGAAACACCATATATTTT. The full variable domain, with the rest looked up from reference TRBV30 and TRBJ1-3, is SQTIHQWPATLVQPVGSPLSLECTVEGTSNPNLYWYRQAAGRGLQLLFYSVGIGQISSEVPQNLSASRPQDRQFILSSKKLLLSDSGFYLCAWSVNTRNTIYFGEGSWLTVV.

The chain joins TRBV4-1 to TRBJ2-7; 11 bases are a match to TRBD2. The V segment lost 0 bases and the J segment 3 bases; nucleotides outside the gene matches: 1. The CDR3 is made up of 15 amino acids. Germline CDR1 and CDR2: MGHRA and YSYEKL. In DNA, the CDR3 is TGCGCCAGCAGCCAAGAGGGACTAGCGGACTACGAGCAGTACTTC. It encodes CASSQEGLADYEQYF.

J is TRBJ2-3 and V is TRBV10-1, with TRBD2 as a possible D gene (5 bases). Germline values: CDR1 WNHNN, CDR2 SYGVQD (reference sequence). This CDR3 has 13 amino acids. Trimming took 5 bases from V and 8 from J, leaving 14 bases between them. CDR3 residues: CASSPGLRSTQYF. As DNA, the CDR3 is TGCGCCAGCAGTCCCGGACTTCGCTCTACGCAGTATTTT.

The gene calls are TRBV5-8 and TRBJ2-2; D is uncertain. Germline V gene lookup returns CDR1 SGHTS and CDR2 YDEGEE. The CDR3 is made up of 14 amino acids. V was cut by 4 bases and J by 5 bases, with 12 bases left in between. The CDR3 DNA sequence: TGTGCCAGCAGCCAAAAAACAAGAACCGGGGAGCTGTTTTTT. Translated, it gives CASSQKTRTGELFF.

In DNA form, the CDR3 reads TGTGCCAGCAGCGTTAGTCTAGCGGAAACAGATACGCAGTATTTT. It yields the protein CASSVSLAETDTQYF. The chain uses TRBV9 and TRBJ2-3; TRBD2 matches at 7 bases. The V and J ends lost 2 bases and 3 bases, in that order; junction bases with no gene match: 6. The CDR3 consists of 15 residues. Germline-derived CDR1 and CDR2 are SGDLS and YYNGEE.

The chain has TRBV5-6 and TRBJ1-2; D unresolved. In germline, CDR1 is SGHDT, CDR2 YYEEEE. The V and J ends lost 4 bases and 1 base respectively, with 11 bases between them. The CDR3 is made up of 14 amino acids. CDR3 in amino acids: CASSLPGHNYGYTF. CDR3 bases: TGTGCCAGCAGCCTACCAGGCCATAACTATGGCTACACCTTC.

The chain is built from TRBV6-6 and TRBJ2-7; 10 bases map to TRBD2. This CDR3 is built from 15 residues. CDR1 is MNHNY and CDR2 is SVGAGI in the germline V gene (reference sequence). Germline trimming cut 3 bases from V and 2 bases from J; bases unmatched to any gene: 4. DNA for the CDR3: TGTGCCAGCAGTTATGGGAGCGGGGGGGCCTACGAGCAGTACTTC. Amino acid sequence: CASSYGSGGAYEQYF.

CDR3 protein: CASSLETDNSPLHF. The CDR3 region has the DNA TGCGCCAGCAGCTTAGAAACAGATAATTCACCCCTCCACTTT. The rearrangement joins TRBV5-1 to TRBJ1-6; D is undetermined. Germline CDR1 SGHRS, CDR2 YFSETQ. The V end lost 2 bases, the J end lost 5 bases, and 8 bases lay between the germline ends. The CDR3 is made up of 14 amino acids.

This rearrangement joins TRBV28 to TRBJ2-1; TRBD2 matches 9 bases. Germline V lookup: CDR1 MDHEN, CDR2 SYDVKM. V dropped 5 bases and J dropped 8; count of bases not matched to a gene: 16. This CDR3 has 17 amino acids. CDR3 coding DNA: TGTGCCAGCAGTCCCGGCGGGGGGGCCGGAGACGAAGATGAGCAGTTCTTC. The encoded protein is CASSPGGGAGDEDEQFF.

This clone was found once. The rearrangement joins TRBV27 to TRBJ2-7; a weak D match, TRBD2 (6 bases). Looked up from germline, CDR1 is MNHEY and CDR2 is SMNVEV (reference sequence). The CDR3 totals 15 residues. Trimming took off 5 bases at V and 0 bases at J, with 14 bases between the two ends. The CDR3 loop reads CASSTIAEGSYEQYF. CDR3 bases: TGTGCCAGCAGTACCATAGCGGAGGGCTCCTACGAGCAGTACTTC.

The CDR3 bases are TGTGCCAGCTCACAACGGAGTGAGCAGTACTTC. The encoded protein is CASSQRSEQYF. The genes are TRBV18 and TRBJ2-7; D uncertain. Trimming removed 4 bases at V and 7 bases at J, with 8 bases between. CDR3 length: 11 amino acids. Germline-derived CDR1 and CDR2 are KGHSH and LQKENI.

The CDR3 loop reads CASSPLGGIPTDTQYF. Here the CDR3 DNA reads TGTGCCAGCAGCCCCCTCGGGGGGATCCCCACAGATACGCAGTATTTT. The chain carries TRBV9 and TRBJ2-3; TRBD2 aligns across 7 bases. The CDR3 extends over 16 amino acids. Per the germline V gene, CDR1 is SGDLS and CDR2 is YYNGEE. Trimming at V came to 4 bases and at J to 2 bases, leaving 10 bases not matched to a gene.